The 11 T cell receptor beta chains reported below all come from one sample, sequenced in a study of beta chain features in type 1 diabetes. General study findings and limits: Moderately but significantly shorter TCRB CDR3s were found in Type 1 diabetes patients in all four CD4+ subsets.

Every isolated RNA sample was fully reverse transcribed, so sequencing captured expressed TCRB transcripts. The protocol was immunoSEQ multiplex PCR, while the TCRdb copy is restricted to in-frame clones and leaves out a portion. The table shows some 370,000 clones, with roughly 9.8% occurring only once. Their target antigens are unknown. Sequenced material: central memory CD4+ T cells from blood. These receptors all come from a young man with type 1 diabetes.

The rearrangement joins TRBV11-2 to TRBJ2-7; D unclear. V dropped 2 bases and J dropped 5 bases, with 7 bases sitting between them. In germline, CDR1 is SGHAT, CDR2 FQNNGV. The CDR3 covers 12 residues. CDR3 nucleotides: TGTGCCAGCAGCTTAAGAACGAACGAGCAGTACTTC. Amino acids: CASSLRTNEQYF.

In its sample, this clone was seen a few times. The gene calls are TRBV4-1 and TRBJ2-1, with TRBD1 matching over 7 bases. From germline, CDR1 is MGHRA and CDR2 YSYEKL. The CDR3 is made up of 15 amino acids. V shed 4 bases and J 4 bases; nucleotides not matched to a gene: 7. The CDR3 reads CASSLGTAKYNEQFF. Here the CDR3 DNA reads TGCGCCAGCAGCCTCGGGACAGCTAAATACAATGAGCAGTTCTTC.

The rearrangement links TRBV19 to TRBJ2-7, with 12 bases lining up with TRBD1. Trimming removed 7 bases from V and 6 bases from J; junction bases left unmatched: 7. CDR3 size: 14 residues. Germline lookup yields CDR1 LNHDA and CDR2 SQIVND (reference sequence). CDR3 coding DNA: TGTGCCAGTAAGCAGGGACAGGGGGCGGGCGAGCAGTACTTC. As protein: CASKQGQGAGEQYF.

This clone was seen only a few times. V and J are TRBV7-8 and TRBJ2-7, with TRBD1 identical over 12 bases. The CDR3 is made up of 15 amino acids. Germline CDR1 reads SGHVS; CDR2 reads FQNEAQ. Unmatched junction bases numbered 4, after V lost 5 bases and J lost 2 bases. Here the CDR3 reads CASSRGTGGPYEQYF. For the CDR3, the DNA is TGTGCCAGCAGCCGCGGGACAGGGGGCCCCTACGAGCAGTACTTC.

The sample holds a few counts of this clone. This chain uses TRBV28 with TRBJ1-2, with 8 bases lining up with TRBD1. CDR1 is MDHEN and CDR2 is SYDVKM in the germline V gene. This CDR3 contains 14 residues. Trimming took 5 bases from V and 0 from J; bases not matched to a gene: 2. CDR3 loop: CASSGTGANYGYTF. The CDR3 DNA reads as TGTGCCAGCAGTGGGACAGGAGCTAACTATGGCTACACCTTC.

The chain combines TRBV13 with TRBJ1-4; maybe TRBD1 (6 bases). V lost 3 bases and J 2 bases, leaving 7 bases between the germline ends. The germline CDR1 and CDR2 sequences are PRHDT and FYEKMQ (reference sequence). The CDR3 is 14 amino acids. CDR3 nucleotides: TGTGCCAGCAGCTTCACAGGGACTAATGAAAAACTGTTTTTT. It translates to CASSFTGTNEKLFF.

The chain carries TRBV5-1 and TRBJ2-2; TRBD1 aligns across 8 bases. With V trimmed by 4 bases and J by 4 bases, 9 bases remained unmatched. Germline V gene sequence: CDR1 SGHRS, CDR2 YFSETQ. The length of the CDR3 is 16 residues. The CDR3 coding sequence is TGCGCCAGCAGCCTGCAGCAGGGGGCGGGCACCGGGGAGCTGTTTTTT. Translated: CASSLQQGAGTGELFF.

This chain connects TRBV18 to TRBJ1-1; 9 bases align to TRBD1. This CDR3 has 15 residues. The ends lost 3 bases at V and 5 bases at J; junction bases unmatched: 7. CDR1 and CDR2 (germline): KGHSH, LQKENI. Written as DNA, the CDR3 is TGTGCCAGCTCACCGCGGACAGGGGATGCGACTGAAGCTTTCTTT. Protein: CASSPRTGDATEAFF.

The chain has TRBV11-2 and TRBJ1-1; 7 bases agree with TRBD1. There are 14 residues in the CDR3. V shed 5 bases and J 1 base; nucleotides not matched to a gene: 4. Germline CDR1 and CDR2: SGHAT and FQNNGV. CDR3 nucleotides: TGTGCCAGCAGCCGGGGACAGCGGAACACTGAAGCTTTCTTT. Encoded protein: CASSRGQRNTEAFF.

CDR3 in DNA: TGTGCCAGCAGCCCACTCAGGGGAGAGACTGAAGCTTTCTTT. This translates into CASSPLRGETEAFF. This chain links TRBV5-4 with TRBJ1-1; tentatively, D is TRBD1 (6 bases). Looked up from germline, CDR1 is SGHNT and CDR2 is YYREEE (reference sequence). Trimming removed 4 bases from V and 5 bases from J, with 15 bases in between. This CDR3 has 14 amino acids. The full variable domain, completed using reference TRBV5-4 and TRBJ1-1, is ETGVTQSPTHLIKTRGQQVTLRCSSQSGHNTVSWYQQALGQGPQFIFQYYREEENGRGNFPPRFSGLQFPNYSSELNVNALELDDSALYLCASSPLRGETEAFFGQGTRLTVV.

This clone showed up just a few times. This chain connects TRBV28 to TRBJ2-1, with 9 positions matching TRBD2. CDR3 size: 14 residues. Germline CDR1 and CDR2: MDHEN and SYDVKM. Trimming at V came to 8 bases and at J to 0 bases, leaving 2 bases not matched to a gene. CDR3 sequence (DNA): TGTGCCAGCCGGCGGGGGGGCTCCTACAATGAGCAGTTCTTC. Amino acids: CASRRGGSYNEQFF.